This TCR beta chain is from a study of post-analysis software for immune sequencing data. At the level of the study: Secondary progressive, relapsing-remitting and progressive-relapsing multiple sclerosis were among the included disease courses. Study-level points and caveats: Controls showed significantly higher normalized Chao1 diversity than did multiple sclerosis patients. Compared with controls, patients had more of about five TRBV segments, including TRBV5-6, TRBV5-1 and TRBV20-1.

Built from TCR beta cDNA, the libraries had unique molecular identifiers in them. TCRdb processed the PCR reads anew with MiXCR; each CDR3 protein has one entry. The sample includes roughly 160,000 distinct CDR3 sequences, about 34% of them seen just once. As regards this clonotype: The antigen is unknown. An end of the junction does not agree with germline; a read error may underlie this.

CDR3 length equals 15 residues. Looked up from germline, CDR1 is LGHDT and CDR2 is YNNKEL (reference sequence). The genes are TRBV3-1 and TRBJ2-1; tentative D call: TRBD2 (5 bases). Sequencing was performed on blood, taken after autologous hematopoietic stem cell transplantation. This sequence was found in a girl aged 10-17 years with multiple sclerosis. CDR3 amino acids: CTSSQPSRSVNEQFF. Here the CDR3 DNA reads TGTACCAGCAGCCAACCTAGCAGATCTGTCAATGAGCAGTTCTTC.